Included here is one T cell receptor beta chain sequence, with context. The sample holds a few counts of this clone. It lacks a known antigen. No much larger clone exists at a distance of one base, and base qualities are not known. The data originate from a study of OX40 agonist ivuxolimab in advanced cancers. The study in broad terms: Ivuxolimab was an agonistic, fully human IgG2 monoclonal antibody directed against OX40 (CD134), a costimulatory receptor. Partial responses occurred in three dose-escalation patients, of whom one had hepatocellular carcinoma and two had cutaneous melanoma. The dose-escalation cohort was 82.7% male with a mean age of approximately 60 years, ranging from about 23 to 85. Intravenous ivuxolimab was administered to patients every 2 weeks at six dose levels: 0.01, 0.1, 0.3, 1.5, 3 and 10 mg/kg. The paper covers the monotherapy dose-escalation part of the phase I ivuxolimab trial, which included N ≈ 50 patients. The purpose of peripheral TCRbeta sequencing was to test whether ivuxolimab changed TCR sequence diversity and led to clonal T-cell expansion. Prior anti-PD-1, anti-PD-L1 or anti-CTLA-4 therapy was permitted, and 40% of dose-escalation patients had received checkpoint inhibitors. Of the roughly 54 patients in dose escalation, 19 had hepatocellular carcinoma, some 15 had melanoma, 9 had renal cell carcinoma and 9 had head and neck cancer. General findings and caveats noted by the study authors: Low levels of normalized T-cell clonal expansion were also seen in some patients who did not respond. At doses from 0.1 to 3.0 mg/kg, clonal expansion was seen in both CD4+ and CD8+ blood T cells between baseline and week 6. In the 0.1-3.0 mg/kg groups, partial responders had among the lowest normalized peripheral clonal expansion, particularly in CD8+ T cells. Antigen specificity was not determined for the clonally expanded peripheral T cells. On average, CD8+ T cells showed more expanded clones than CD4+ T cells after ivuxolimab.

Trimming takes 2 bases off V and 9 bases off J; junction bases not matched to a gene: 14. The CDR1 and CDR2 encoded by the germline V gene are MGHDK and SYGVNS. The CDR3 holds 16 amino acids from the cysteine to the phenylalanine. Only CDR3 DNA remains: 48 bases, in frame from the first base. The trial excluded patients who had a history of autoimmune disease or who were on systemic immunosuppression. Peripheral blood for TCR sequencing was collected from all dose cohorts at baseline, on cycle 4 day 1, and on cycle 7 day 1. The samples were drawn from a first-in-human, open-label, multicenter phase I dose-escalation trial of ivuxolimab. Adults with locally advanced or metastatic melanoma, renal cell carcinoma, hepatocellular carcinoma or head and neck squamous cell carcinoma were enrolled in the trial. Before TCR sequencing, CD4+ and CD8+ T cells were separately sorted from peripheral blood. Genomic DNA was extracted from sorted cells for sequencing of the TCRbeta CDR3 region. The immunoSEQ Assay was used for sequencing of TCRbeta CDR3 regions. Entries here come from immuneACCESS through TCRdb and include only in-frame sequences with V and J called. Some clones fail to appear in such tables; in the studies checked, an unresolved V gene covers under half of the shortfall, and the cause of the remainder is unknown. This sample lists tens of thousands of clones; about 82% were detected once. Around 4% of the sample lies in the top ten.

The receptor's source is an adult with an advanced solid tumor such as melanoma, head and neck, liver or kidney cancer. The sequenced sample was CD4+ or CD8+ T cells sorted from blood, obtained in a trial of the OX40 agonist ivuxolimab. The chain links TRBV25-1 with TRBJ2-7; TRBD1 lines up with 9 middle nucleotides. The CDR3 is CASSEPPGQGFYRQYF. Read as DNA, the sequence is TGTGCCAGCAGTGAACCACCGGGACAGGGTTTTTATAGGCAGTACTTC.